The rows below give T cell receptor beta chains drawn from one sample of a study of shared clonotypes between healthy human individuals. Only in-frame clones appear in the TCRdb table, and some are missing; sequencing was by immunoSEQ multiplex PCR. The table includes 750,000 to 1,000,000 clones, around 93% detected once. Sequenced: naive CD8+ T cells sorted from blood. The receptors originated from a man aged 25-45 years in good health. Each CDR3 is given without its conserved first and last residue.

v_gene	CDR3aa
TRBV2	ATHGSYEQY
TRBV11-2	ASSLGRGLLGPQETQY
TRBV4-1	ASSQDGQGADTQY
TRBV27	ASSIHGEQPQH
TRBV15	ATKDTNTEAF
TRBV7-9	ASSPTRTSGTYNEQF
TRBV4-3	ASSQAQGYEQY
TRBV6-5	ASSYSGPYEQY
TRBV7-9	ASNPSLYEQF
TRBV7-8	ASSLVWGEENQPQH
TRBV5-1	ASSGGAGANVLT
TRBV27	ASRLGLAETYEQY
TRBV27	ASGLGAGTGELF
TRBV28	ASSRQGDYTGELF
TRBV28	ASSSFRQGRDRSGGELF
TRBV13	ASSVGDRDPSTDTQY
TRBV19	ASSSLAGATGELF
TRBV9	ASSVVGGLNEKLF
TRBV7-8	ASALRSSYEQY
TRBV28	ASSLYGSVYNEQF
TRBV29-1	SVGIPGGAYGYT
TRBV29-1	SVVWRERTDTQY
TRBV14	ASSRKSLPYEQY
TRBV27	ASSLTGLAADTQY
TRBV19	ASSYSNDYEQY
TRBV9	ASSVDSGTSYNEQF
TRBV10-2	ASSENPRIRDRRLYEQY
TRBV7-3	ASSLTGNSPLH
TRBV19	ASTPTGPDYGYT
TRBV5-6	ASSSAPGGNTEAF
TRBV14	ASSQVEGYEQY
TRBV5-6	ASSPGQGAETQY
TRBV28	ASSNWVEGSNTQY
TRBV9	ASSVVGEITDTQY
TRBV27	ASSLFSRGPLFEQF
TRBV9	ASSIPGASEGTIY
TRBV2	ASTNPVAERRNTIY
TRBV4-1	ASSPVGEAMNTEAF
TRBV9	ASSVWREWDNEQF
TRBV29-1	SVGRAGNHNEQF
TRBV7-3	ASSLAAGQPQH
TRBV19	ASTFGSGASYEQY
TRBV11-3	ASSPTTSGYNEQF
TRBV27	ASSPQGRNTEAF
TRBV7-9	ASSLIAGNSYEQY
TRBV13	ASSSEQGYEQY
TRBV19	ASSMAGAGDEQY
TRBV7-6	ASSLVLAGGRSSYNEQF
TRBV27	ASSLSPSDQETQY
TRBV27	ASSLGLAFPREQY
TRBV5-1	ASSLDSDGFKFDTEAF
TRBV19	ASSIGGGSYEQY
TRBV7-8	ASSSPETGYEQF
TRBV13	ASSLESNRETNEQF
TRBV11-2	ASSLWGGETQY
TRBV27	ASSTGVVKETQY
TRBV29-1	SVELFPKSSTDTQY
TRBV28	ASSPTNNYGYT
TRBV5-5	ASSFARANTEAF